Each of the 8 T cell receptor beta chains below was sequenced from the same sample in a study of memory CD4+ T cells and cytomegalovirus serostatus. The sort gate was single viable CD3+CD4+CD8-CD45RO+ cells for memory CD4+ T cells. TCRdb keeps only in-frame clones here, not all; method: immunoSEQ multiplex PCR. The sample shows 50,000 to 70,000 clones, more than 60% of them seen only once. The specimen was memory CD4+ T cells from blood. All receptors derive from an adult in good health and CMV-seronegative.

The DNA for the CDR3 is TGTGCCAGCAGTTACGGGGGTGGAACAGATACGCAGTATTTT. It codes for CASSYGGGTDTQYF. V is TRBV6-5 and J is TRBJ2-3, with D possibly called TRBD1 or TRBD2 (5 bases each). The CDR3 has 14 residues. CDR1 is MNHEY, CDR2 SVGAGI, per germline. V was clipped by 2 bases and J by 3 bases, with 9 bases between them.

V usage is TRBV12-5 and J usage is TRBJ2-1; 11 nucleotides agree with TRBD2. CDR3 length: 15 amino acids. In germline, CDR1 is LGHNT, CDR2 FRNRAP. J was trimmed by 5 bases and V by 3 bases; bases with no gene match: 3. The CDR3 spells CASGLLAGGDNEQFF. CDR3 DNA: TGTGCTAGTGGTTTATTAGCGGGGGGGGACAATGAGCAGTTCTTC.

V gene TRBV14 combines with J gene TRBJ2-7, with D unresolved. Trimming took 1 base from V and 2 from J, leaving 12 bases between them. This CDR3 is built from 15 residues. Looked up from germline, CDR1 is SGHDN and CDR2 is FVKESK. CDR3 in DNA: TGTGCCAGCAGCCAAGCGCGGCAGCTACCCTACGAGCAGTACTTC. This gives the protein CASSQARQLPYEQYF.

The chain carries TRBV4-2 and TRBJ2-1, with D perhaps being TRBD1 or TRBD2 (6 bases each). Germline lookup yields CDR1 LGHNA and CDR2 YNFKEQ. Trimming took 0 bases from V and 7 from J, leaving 16 bases between them. The CDR3 runs 16 residues. The CDR3 region is CASSQDLSGARNEQFF. The DNA of the CDR3 is TGTGCCAGCAGCCAAGATCTTTCGGGGGCGCGTAATGAGCAGTTCTTC.

The chain links TRBV7-8 to TRBJ1-2, with a possible D match to TRBD1 (5 bases). Germline assignment: CDR1 SGHVS and CDR2 FQNEAQ. The CDR3 contains 14 residues. V gave up 8 bases and J gave up 6 bases, with 19 bases separating them. CDR3 in DNA: TGTGCCAGCGGGATTCTGGGGGAGGTGGATGGCTACACCTTC. It encodes CASGILGEVDGYTF. Looking up the rest from reference TRBV7-8 and TRBJ1-2 gives the full variable domain: GAGVSQSPRYKVAKRGQDVALRCDPISGHVSLFWYQQALGQGPEFLTYFQNEAQLDKSGLPSDRFFAERPEGSVSTLKIQRTQQEDSAVYLCASGILGEVDGYTFGSGTRLTVV.

The V call is TRBV6-1, the J call TRBJ2-2; 7 bases agree with TRBD1. The CDR3 covers 13 residues. The germline gives CDR1 MNHNS, CDR2 SASEGT. V trimming: 6 bases; J trimming: 4 bases; junction bases outside the gene matches: 2. In DNA, the CDR3 is TGTGCCAGCAGGGGACAGTTCACCGGGGAGCTGTTTTTT. Translating gives CASRGQFTGELFF.

CDR3 in amino acids: CASSSGRETQYF. As DNA, the CDR3 is TGTGCCAGCAGCAGCGGGAGGGAGACCCAGTACTTC. V is TRBV11-3 and J is TRBJ2-5; 9 positions agree with TRBD2. The CDR3 sequence is 12 residues long. V shed 5 bases, J shed 5 bases, and the junction held 0 bases outside the gene matches. Germline CDR1 SGHNT, CDR2 YENEEA.

This chain links TRBV5-1 with TRBJ2-5; 7 bases fit TRBD1. This CDR3 comprises 14 residues. The germline V gene has CDR1 SGHRS and CDR2 YFSETQ. V dropped 2 bases and J dropped 5; count of bases not matched to a gene: 6. In DNA form, the CDR3 reads TGCGCCAGCAGCTTCGACAGGGAATTGGAGACCCAGTACTTC. Protein: CASSFDRELETQYF.